This T cell receptor beta chain appears in the sequencing data of a study of CD8 T cells in Susac syndrome. A quantity of roughly 0.5 to 1 ug RNA underwent reverse transcription using random hexamers. A multiplex approach, immunoSEQ multiplex PCR, amplified TCR beta CDR3 across 54 Vbeta and 13 Jbeta. TCRdb ran MiXCR on the immunoSEQ multiplex PCR reads and lists one entry per CDR3 protein. The sample includes about 180,000 distinct CDR3 sequences, approximately 94% seen only once; the top ten take approximately 0.09%. Peripheral blood CD8+ and CD4+ T cells were profiled by TCR beta sequencing. TEMRA cells were FACS-enriched and CD8+ and CD4+ T cells negatively isolated. This clonotype originated in a human donor with multiple sclerosis. What was sequenced was CD4+ T cells from PBMCs.

The CDR3 loop is CASTLGPTDTQYF. The DNA for the CDR3 is TGCGCCAGCACCCTTGGGCCGACAGATACGCAGTATTTT. V gene TRBV5-1 combines with J gene TRBJ2-3; D is uncertain. V lost 6 bases and J lost 3, with 11 bases in between. This CDR3 is built from 13 residues. Germline CDR1 SGHRS, CDR2 YFSETQ. Combining the CDR3 with reference TRBV5-1 and TRBJ2-3 gives the whole variable domain KAGVTQTPRYLIKTRGQQVTLSCSPISGHRSVSWYQQTPGQGLQFLFEYFSETQRNKGNFPGRFSGRQFSNSRSEMNVSTLELGDSALYLCASTLGPTDTQYFGPGTRLTVL.